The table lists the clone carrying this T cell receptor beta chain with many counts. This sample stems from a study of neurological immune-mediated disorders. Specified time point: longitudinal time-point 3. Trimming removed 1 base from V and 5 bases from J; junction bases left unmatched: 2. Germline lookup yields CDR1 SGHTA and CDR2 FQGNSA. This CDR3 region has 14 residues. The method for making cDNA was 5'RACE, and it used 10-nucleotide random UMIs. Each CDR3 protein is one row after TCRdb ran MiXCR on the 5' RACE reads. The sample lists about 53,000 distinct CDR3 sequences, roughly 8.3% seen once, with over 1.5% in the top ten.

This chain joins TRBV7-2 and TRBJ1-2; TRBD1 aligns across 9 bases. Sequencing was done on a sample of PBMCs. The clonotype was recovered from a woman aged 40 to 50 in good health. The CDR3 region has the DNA TGTGCCAGCAGCTTAGAAGGACAGGGGTATGGCTACACCTTC. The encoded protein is CASSLEGQGYGYTF.